This T cell receptor beta chain was sequenced in a study of CD8 T cells in ankylosing spondylitis. This clonotype has ten or more counts. No antigen is known for it. TCR beta libraries were made by quantitative 5'-RACE with molecular barcodes. TCRdb analysed the 5' RACE reads with MiXCR anew, one entry per CDR3 protein. The sample lists roughly 130,000 distinct CDR3 sequences; 7% were seen once. The CDR3 is made up of 15 amino acids. V was cut by 3 bases and J by 0 bases, with 12 bases left in between. CDR1 is DFQATT and CDR2 is SNEGSKA in the germline V gene (reference sequence). General study points: Researchers report that disease-linked clones proved CD8+ and relatively rare in peripheral blood.

The chain combines TRBV20-1 with TRBJ1-3; D is unresolved. The material sequenced was blood, either unsorted or a sorted T cell fraction (not recorded which). The TCR comes from a male donor with ankylosing spondylitis or in good health (not recorded which). CDR3: CSASLGASSGNTIYF. CDR3 bases: TGCAGTGCTAGCCTAGGCGCTAGCTCTGGAAACACCATATATTTT.